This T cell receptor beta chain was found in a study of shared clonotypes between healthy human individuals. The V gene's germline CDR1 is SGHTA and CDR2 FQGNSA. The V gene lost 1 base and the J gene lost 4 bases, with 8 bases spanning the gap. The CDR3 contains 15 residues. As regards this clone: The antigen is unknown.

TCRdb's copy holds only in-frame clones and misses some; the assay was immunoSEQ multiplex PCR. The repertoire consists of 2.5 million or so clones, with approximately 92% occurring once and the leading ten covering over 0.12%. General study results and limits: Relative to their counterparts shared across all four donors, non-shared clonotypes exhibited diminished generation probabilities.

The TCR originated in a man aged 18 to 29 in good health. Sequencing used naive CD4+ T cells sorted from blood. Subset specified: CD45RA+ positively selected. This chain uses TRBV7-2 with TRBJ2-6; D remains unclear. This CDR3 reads CASSLGRWGANVLTF. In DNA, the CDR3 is TGTGCCAGCAGCTTAGGGCGGTGGGGGGCCAACGTCCTGACTTTC.